This T cell receptor beta chain appears in the sequencing data of a study of coeliac disease. Sequenced by immunoSEQ multiplex PCR; TCRdb stores in-frame clones only, minus some. Found here are more than 4,500 clones, roughly 65% of them singletons; the top ten hold about 14%. Trimming left V 0 bases short and J 4 bases short, with 18 bases between. This CDR3 has 17 amino acids. CDR1 and CDR2 from the germline V gene are LGHNA and YSLEER. Sequencing was carried out using lymphocytes from the gut lamina propria. The receptor comes from a woman aged 40 to 49. The chain joins TRBV4-3 to TRBJ1-2; the D is unclear. This CDR3 is CASSQEWAGFGSYGYTF. Written as DNA, the CDR3 is TGCGCCAGCAGCCAAGAGTGGGCGGGATTCGGTAGCTATGGCTACACCTTC.